Each of the 17 T cell receptor beta chains below was sequenced from the same sample in a study of shared T cell receptors in the human thymus. Only in-frame clones appear in the TCRdb table, and some are missing; sequencing was by immunoSEQ multiplex PCR. The top ten hold approximately 0.018% of the sample, which has approximately 400,000 clones, around 93% seen once. Sequences were obtained from thymocytes. The receptors originated from a human donor.

This chain uses TRBV9 with TRBJ2-1; 10 positions match TRBD2. Trimming cost V 4 bases and J 6 bases; bases outside gene matches: 10. The CDR3 loop spans 16 amino acids. CDR1 and CDR2 from the germline V gene are SGDLS and YYNGEE. In nucleotides, the CDR3 is TGTGCCAGCAGCCCCCGAACTAGCGGGGCCCTCAATGAGCAGTTCTTC. This codes for CASSPRTSGALNEQFF.

The V gene is TRBV12-5, the J gene TRBJ2-1; either TRBD1 or TRBD2 may supply D (5 bases each). The V gene's germline CDR1 is LGHNT and CDR2 FRNRAP. V lost 6 bases, J lost 6 bases, and 18 bases lay in between. The CDR3 spans 15 residues. The DNA for the CDR3 is TGTGCTAGTGGACCGAACAAGGGACGCAGCAATGAGCAGTTCTTC. This sequence encodes CASGPNKGRSNEQFF.

The table lists this clone with a count of one. The rearrangement joins TRBV15 to TRBJ1-1; 7 nucleotides match TRBD1. The germline V gene has CDR1 LNHNV and CDR2 YYDKDF (reference sequence). The CDR3 extends over 18 amino acids. V dropped 0 bases and J dropped 4; count of bases not matched to a gene: 14. DNA of the CDR3: TGTGCCACCAGCAGAGAAGGCCTACTCGACAGGGAGGGCACTGAAGCTTTCTTT. It yields the protein CATSREGLLDREGTEAFF. Based on the CDR3 plus reference TRBV15 and TRBJ1-1, the full variable domain is DAMVIQNPRYQVTQFGKPVTLSCSQTLNHNVMYWYQQKSSQAPKLLFHYYDKDFNNEADTPDNFQSRRPNTSFCFLDIRSPGLGDTAMYLCATSREGLLDREGTEAFFGQGTRLTVV.

The V call is TRBV27, the J call TRBJ2-7; 10 bases fit TRBD1. CDR3 length: 14 amino acids. V lost 3 bases and J lost 4; bases outside the gene matches: 3. Germline lookup yields CDR1 MNHEY and CDR2 SMNVEV (reference sequence). The CDR3, as DNA: TGTGCCAGCAGTTTCGACAGGGGGCTATACGAGCAGTACTTC. Its protein is CASSFDRGLYEQYF.

This clone was seen a few times. The V and J genes are TRBV6-1 and TRBJ1-2, with a possible D match to TRBD1 (5 bases). Trimming cost V 3 bases and J 5 bases, with 19 bases left between them. Per the germline V gene, CDR1 is MNHNS and CDR2 is SASEGT. CDR3 length: 16 amino acids. The CDR3 nucleotides are TGTGCCAGCAGTGACGGGGTTGGGAGGGGAGGTTATGGCTACACCTTC. Its protein product is CASSDGVGRGGYGYTF.

The rearrangement links TRBV19 to TRBJ2-7; 10 bases match TRBD1. V lost 0 bases to trimming and J lost 2 bases; unmatched junction nucleotides: 4. There are 16 residues in the CDR3. From germline, CDR1 is LNHDA and CDR2 SQIVND (reference sequence). CDR3: CASSIELGQGAYEQYF. CDR3 nucleotides: TGTGCCAGTAGTATAGAGCTAGGACAGGGGGCCTACGAGCAGTACTTC.

The gene calls are TRBV27 and TRBJ2-1, with 7 bases fitting TRBD2. This CDR3 contains 15 residues. Germline CDR1 reads MNHEY; CDR2 reads SMNVEV (reference sequence). The V and J ends lost 6 bases and 5 bases, in that order; junction bases with no gene match: 10. CDR3 loop: CASSPLAVEHNEQFF. The DNA for the CDR3 is TGTGCCAGCAGCCCTCTAGCGGTTGAACACAATGAGCAGTTCTTC.

This rearrangement joins TRBV11-2 to TRBJ2-3, with 9 bases fitting TRBD2. V shed 4 bases, J shed 3 bases, and the junction held 14 bases outside the gene matches. CDR3 size: 18 residues. Germline CDR1 SGHAT, CDR2 FQNNGV. The CDR3 reads CASSSFTRGLAGTDTQYF. The CDR3 nucleotides are TGTGCCAGCAGCTCCTTTACCCGCGGGCTAGCGGGAACAGATACGCAGTATTTT.

The chain couples TRBV28 to TRBJ1-2; TRBD1 matches 8 bases. Germline V CDR1 and CDR2: MDHEN, SYDVKM. The V and J ends lost 4 bases and 5 bases, in that order; junction bases with no gene match: 15. This CDR3 region has 17 residues. The CDR3 DNA is TGTGCCAGCAGTTCGGGTCCCCTCGGACAGGGTCGATATGGCTACACCTTC. Translation: CASSSGPLGQGRYGYTF.

This clone showed up just a few times. V gene TRBV2 combines with J gene TRBJ1-1; the match to TRBD1 covers 7 bases. V trimming: 4 bases; J trimming: 1 base; junction bases outside the gene matches: 3. The CDR3 contains 14 residues. Germline CDR1 SNHLY, CDR2 FYNNEI. The CDR3 sequence is CASSGRGWNTEAFF. CDR3 nucleotide sequence: TGTGCCAGCAGTGGCAGGGGGTGGAACACTGAAGCTTTCTTT.

This clone has a handful of counts. The J gene is TRBJ2-3, the V gene TRBV11-2, with D maybe TRBD1 (5 bases). CDR3 length: 14 amino acids. V was shortened by 0 bases and J by 6 bases, with 10 bases between the two germline ends. Germline CDR1 is SGHAT and CDR2 is FQNNGV. DNA for the CDR3: TGTGCCAGCAGCTTAGAGGCAGGGCTGGATACGCAGTATTTT. Translating it yields CASSLEAGLDTQYF.

A remark on this clone: The sample contains more than one DNA sequence encoding this CDR3. This chain connects TRBV27 to TRBJ1-2; D may be TRBD1 (5 bases). Germline CDR1 and CDR2: MNHEY and SMNVEV (reference sequence). Trimming pared 0 bases from V and 4 bases from J, leaving 6 bases between. This CDR3 spans 13 amino acids. The CDR3 DNA sequence: TGTGCCAGCAGTTTATCGGGGGGCTATGGCTACACCTTC. Encoded protein: CASSLSGGYGYTF.

V and J are TRBV4-2 and TRBJ1-5; TRBD1 aligns across 8 bases. V lost 0 bases, J lost 4 bases, and 8 bases stayed unmatched. Germline-derived CDR1 and CDR2 are LGHNA and YNFKEQ. There are 17 residues in the CDR3. The CDR3 region is CASSQEGQGVLNQPQHF. The CDR3 DNA reads TGTGCCAGCAGCCAAGAAGGACAGGGAGTATTGAATCAGCCCCAGCATTTT.

The CDR3 protein is CSGRGNTEAFF. CDR3 DNA: TGCAGTGGGAGGGGAAACACTGAAGCTTTCTTT. The V and J genes are TRBV20-1 and TRBJ1-1; perhaps TRBD1 as D (5 bases). This CDR3 is built from 11 residues. The germline V and J ends were trimmed by 7 bases and 2 bases, with 8 bases remaining between them. Germline loops: CDR1 DFQATT, CDR2 SNEGSKA (reference sequence).

The genes are TRBV18 and TRBJ2-3; D unresolved. The CDR3 contains 14 residues. The germline gives CDR1 KGHSH, CDR2 LQKENI. With 6 bases removed from V and 2 bases from J, the gap between germline ends came to 12 bases. CDR3 loop: CASSPALLTDTQYF. The CDR3 DNA reads TGTGCCAGCTCCCCGGCACTGCTCACAGATACGCAGTATTTT.

The V call is TRBV6-1, the J call TRBJ2-7; perhaps TRBD2 as D (5 bases). The germline V and J ends were trimmed by 3 bases and 1 base, with 28 bases remaining between them. Germline V gene sequence: CDR1 MNHNS, CDR2 SASEGT. This CDR3 has 20 residues. CDR3 loop: CASSDPGLTPILVWSYEQYF. CDR3 nucleotide sequence: TGTGCCAGCAGTGACCCTGGACTGACACCCATTCTGGTTTGGTCCTACGAGCAGTACTTC.

The chain is built from TRBV6-1 and TRBJ2-7; 10 nucleotides match TRBD2. Trimming at V came to 0 bases and at J to 3 bases, leaving 8 bases not matched to a gene. Germline lookup yields CDR1 MNHNS and CDR2 SASEGT. The CDR3 consists of 17 residues. The CDR3 sequence: CASSEARLAGDYYEQYF. The CDR3 region has the DNA TGTGCCAGCAGTGAAGCGCGGCTAGCGGGAGACTACTACGAGCAGTACTTC.